A selection of T cell receptor beta chains follows, all from one sample in a study of human T cells and chemical hapten exposure. TCRdb independently ran MiXCR on the RACE reads; one entry per CDR3 protein. Here the sample spans over 130,000 distinct CDR3 sequences, roughly 12% being singletons. The specimen comprised whole blood, sampled in connection with sensitization to the hapten diphenylcyclopropenone (DPC). These TCRs come from a woman in her 50s with alopecia areata. Some clones in this sample may be carry-over from other donors' samples. Both conserved end residues are part of each CDR3. The D gene is left open where the match is weak. Size is omitted from some rows. Given values are once, few, many or a class for expanded clones.

v_call: TRBV11-2
d_call: NA
clone_size: NA
j_call: TRBJ2-5
cdr3_nt: TGTGCCAGCAGCTCCCAGGGATTCAAAGCCCAGTACTTC
cdr3_aa: CASSSQGFKAQYF

v_call: TRBV3-1
d_call: NA
clone_size: NA
j_call: TRBJ2-7
cdr3_nt: TGTGCCAGCAGTCATAGGGAGAGCTACGAGCAGTACTTC
cdr3_aa: CASSHRESYEQYF

v_call: TRBV3-1
d_call: NA
clone_size: NA
j_call: TRBJ1-6
cdr3_nt: TGTGCCAGCAGCCTACTCACGGGGTCGGGTTCACCCCTCCACTTT
cdr3_aa: CASSLLTGSGSPLHF

v_call: TRBV15
d_call: NA
clone_size: few
j_call: TRBJ2-7
cdr3_nt: TGTGCCACCAGCAGAGGTCAGGGGGGCCACGAGCAGTACTTC
cdr3_aa: CATSRGQGGHEQYF

v_call: TRBV11-2
d_call: TRBD2
clone_size: NA
j_call: TRBJ2-3
cdr3_nt: TGTGCCAGCAGCTTAGATGGGACTAGCGGGTGGCCAGATACGCAGTATTTT
cdr3_aa: CASSLDGTSGWPDTQYF

v_call: TRBV5-1
d_call: TRBD2
clone_size: few
j_call: TRBJ2-5
cdr3_nt: TGCGCCAGCAGCATCCGGGACGGGGAGGGGACCCAGTACTTC
cdr3_aa: CASSIRDGEGTQYF

v_call: TRBV2
d_call: NA
clone_size: NA
j_call: TRBJ2-6
cdr3_nt: TGTGCCAGCAGTGAAGAATTTGGGGCCAACGTCCTGACTTTC
cdr3_aa: CASSEEFGANVLTF

v_call: TRBV5-1
d_call: TRBD2
clone_size: few
j_call: TRBJ2-7
cdr3_nt: TGCGCCAGCAGTCCCCGGACCGGGACTACCTACGAGCAGTACTTC
cdr3_aa: CASSPRTGTTYEQYF

v_call: TRBV4-1
d_call: NA
clone_size: few
j_call: TRBJ1-4
cdr3_nt: TGCGCCAGCAGCCAAGGGGGCGCGGGGGAAAAACTGTTTTTT
cdr3_aa: CASSQGGAGEKLFF

v_call: TRBV4-3
d_call: TRBD1
clone_size: many
j_call: TRBJ1-2
cdr3_nt: TGCGCCAGCAGCCCAACCGATTCCGACAGGGGGCTTTACTATGGCTACACCTTC
cdr3_aa: CASSPTDSDRGLYYGYTF

v_call: TRBV3-1
d_call: TRBD1
clone_size: NA
j_call: TRBJ2-2
cdr3_nt: TGTGCCAGCAGCCCTTGGACAGGGACGGTCACCGGGGAGCTGTTTTTT
cdr3_aa: CASSPWTGTVTGELFF

v_call: TRBV20-1
d_call: TRBD2
clone_size: few
j_call: TRBJ2-7
cdr3_nt: TGCAGTGCCAGTCCGGGACTAGCGGGAGTGAGGGAGCAGTACTTC
cdr3_aa: CSASPGLAGVREQYF

v_call: TRBV10-2
d_call: NA
clone_size: few
j_call: TRBJ2-5
cdr3_nt: TGCGCCAGCAGTGCACCGACAGTTGGGGAAGAGACCCAGTACTTC
cdr3_aa: CASSAPTVGEETQYF

v_call: TRBV15
d_call: TRBD2
clone_size: many
j_call: TRBJ2-7
cdr3_nt: TGTGCCACCAGCAGCGGGACTAGCGGGTCAGGATTGCTCCGCTTC
cdr3_aa: CATSSGTSGSGLLRF

v_call: TRBV18
d_call: NA
clone_size: NA
j_call: TRBJ1-4
cdr3_nt: TGTGCCAGCTCTCGGGGGTATAATGAAAAACTGTTTTTT
cdr3_aa: CASSRGYNEKLFF

v_call: TRBV20-1
d_call: NA
clone_size: NA
j_call: TRBJ1-5
cdr3_nt: TGCAGTGCCTCGGGCCCAAATCAGCCCCAGCATTTT
cdr3_aa: CSASGPNQPQHF

v_call: TRBV6-1
d_call: NA
clone_size: few
j_call: TRBJ2-3
cdr3_nt: TGTGCCAGCAGCCCGCTGACGGTGAGCACAGATACGCAGTATTTT
cdr3_aa: CASSPLTVSTDTQYF

v_call: TRBV3-1
d_call: TRBD2
clone_size: NA
j_call: TRBJ2-3
cdr3_nt: TGTGCCAGCAGTGCCAGACGGGGGGGCACAGATACGCAGTATTTT
cdr3_aa: CASSARRGGTDTQYF

v_call: TRBV2
d_call: TRBD2
clone_size: few
j_call: TRBJ2-1
cdr3_nt: TGTGCCGGGCGTGACGGGGAAGCGGGAAAGGAGTACAATGAGCAGTTCTTC
cdr3_aa: CAGRDGEAGKEYNEQFF

v_call: TRBV4-1
d_call: NA
clone_size: many
j_call: TRBJ2-1
cdr3_nt: TGCGCCAGCAGCCAAGATCGGCTGTATGAGCAGTTCTTC
cdr3_aa: CASSQDRLYEQFF

v_call: TRBV10-3
d_call: NA
clone_size: many
j_call: TRBJ1-1
cdr3_nt: TGTGCCATCAGTGAGAGAGCTACTGAAGCTTTCTTT
cdr3_aa: CAISERATEAFF

v_call: TRBV28
d_call: NA
clone_size: few
j_call: TRBJ1-2
cdr3_nt: TGTGCCAGCAGTTTATTCAGAGGTGGCTACACCTTC
cdr3_aa: CASSLFRGGYTF

v_call: TRBV12-3/TRBV12-4
d_call: NA
clone_size: few
j_call: TRBJ1-5
cdr3_nt: TGTGCCAGCAGTCCTCGACAGGCTGCTAATCAGCCCCAGCATTTT
cdr3_aa: CASSPRQAANQPQHF

v_call: TRBV29-1
d_call: TRBD1
clone_size: NA
j_call: TRBJ1-1
cdr3_nt: TGCAGCGCGTCCGGGACAGGGGCTACTGAAGCTTTCTTT
cdr3_aa: CSASGTGATEAFF

v_call: TRBV7-9
d_call: TRBD2
clone_size: many
j_call: TRBJ2-3
cdr3_nt: TGTGCCAGCAGCTTACAATCAGCGGGACCCGACCTCCGCACAGATACGCAGTATTTT
cdr3_aa: CASSLQSAGPDLRTDTQYF

v_call: TRBV10-3
d_call: TRBD1
clone_size: few
j_call: TRBJ2-5
cdr3_nt: TGTGCCATCAGGCCAAGACAGGGGGCGGGGGAGACCCAGTACTTC
cdr3_aa: CAIRPRQGAGETQYF

v_call: TRBV3-1
d_call: NA
clone_size: few
j_call: TRBJ2-7
cdr3_nt: TGTGCCAGCAGCCAAGTGGGCCGCGCAAACCGCGAGCAGTACTTC
cdr3_aa: CASSQVGRANREQYF

v_call: TRBV5-1
d_call: TRBD1
clone_size: many
j_call: TRBJ2-7
cdr3_nt: TGCGCCAGCAGTATGGGACAGGGTTTATACGAGCAGTACTTC
cdr3_aa: CASSMGQGLYEQYF

v_call: TRBV13
d_call: TRBD1
clone_size: many
j_call: TRBJ2-2
cdr3_nt: TGTGCCAGCAGCTTCGGGACAGGGGAGTCCGGGGAGCTGTTTTTT
cdr3_aa: CASSFGTGESGELFF

v_call: TRBV6-1
d_call: NA
clone_size: NA
j_call: TRBJ2-1
cdr3_nt: TGTGCCAGCAGTGACCGGTCGCGGACAGGCCGCGGGGGGCAGTTCTTC
cdr3_aa: CASSDRSRTGRGGQFF

v_call: TRBV28
d_call: TRBD2
clone_size: NA
j_call: TRBJ2-3
cdr3_nt: TGTGCCAGCAGTCCCCCGGGACTAGCTGGAGATACGCAGTATTTT
cdr3_aa: CASSPPGLAGDTQYF

v_call: TRBV12-3/TRBV12-4
d_call: NA
clone_size: few
j_call: TRBJ1-4
cdr3_nt: TGTGCCAGCAGTTTATTAACCGCAACTAATGAAAAACTGTTTTTT
cdr3_aa: CASSLLTATNEKLFF

v_call: TRBV12-3/TRBV12-4
d_call: TRBD2
clone_size: NA
j_call: TRBJ2-7
cdr3_nt: TGTGCCAGCGGCCCGGGACTAGCGCCTTACGAGCAGTACTTC
cdr3_aa: CASGPGLAPYEQYF

v_call: TRBV6-2/TRBV6-3
d_call: TRBD2
clone_size: few
j_call: TRBJ2-2
cdr3_nt: TGTGCCAGCAGTTTGACTAGCGGGAAAACCGGGGAGCTGTTTTTT
cdr3_aa: CASSLTSGKTGELFF

v_call: TRBV24-1
d_call: TRBD2
clone_size: NA
j_call: TRBJ2-3
cdr3_nt: TGTGCCACCAGTGATTCTATAGCGGGAGATGCAGATACGCAGTATTTT
cdr3_aa: CATSDSIAGDADTQYF

v_call: TRBV11-2
d_call: NA
clone_size: NA
j_call: TRBJ1-5
cdr3_nt: TGTGCCAGCAGCTTAGATCAGGGAATGGGTCAGCCCCAGCATTTT
cdr3_aa: CASSLDQGMGQPQHF

v_call: TRBV29-1
d_call: NA
clone_size: NA
j_call: TRBJ1-1
cdr3_nt: TGCAGCGTTATTGGACGAATGAACACTGAAGCTTTCTTT
cdr3_aa: CSVIGRMNTEAFF

v_call: TRBV27
d_call: TRBD2
clone_size: few
j_call: TRBJ2-2
cdr3_nt: TGTGCCAGCAGTTCCCTGATTAGCGGGGTGACCGGGGAGCTGTTTTTT
cdr3_aa: CASSSLISGVTGELFF

v_call: TRBV2
d_call: NA
clone_size: NA
j_call: TRBJ1-4
cdr3_nt: TGTGCCAGCAGACCGACGACAGGATCTAATGAAAAACTGTTTTTT
cdr3_aa: CASRPTTGSNEKLFF

v_call: TRBV12-3/TRBV12-4
d_call: TRBD1
clone_size: NA
j_call: TRBJ2-7
cdr3_nt: TGTGCCAGCAGTTCGCTCGTACAGGGGGCCAGGGCCGAGCAGTACTTC
cdr3_aa: CASSSLVQGARAEQYF

v_call: TRBV28
d_call: TRBD2
clone_size: many
j_call: TRBJ2-7
cdr3_nt: TGTGCCAGCAGTTCCGGGGGGACTAGCGGGACCTACGAGCAGTACTTC
cdr3_aa: CASSSGGTSGTYEQYF

v_call: TRBV29-1
d_call: NA
clone_size: many
j_call: TRBJ2-3
cdr3_nt: TGCAGCGTTGAATCTTTCACAGATACGCAGTATTTT
cdr3_aa: CSVESFTDTQYF

v_call: TRBV4-3
d_call: TRBD1
clone_size: few
j_call: TRBJ2-7
cdr3_nt: TGCGCCAGCAGCCAAGGGTTTGGGACAGGGCAAATCTACGAGCAGTACTTC
cdr3_aa: CASSQGFGTGQIYEQYF

v_call: TRBV6-2/TRBV6-3
d_call: TRBD1
clone_size: few
j_call: TRBJ1-5
cdr3_nt: TGTGCCAGCAGTTGGGGGACAGGGGGCTTGAATCAGCCCCAGCATTTT
cdr3_aa: CASSWGTGGLNQPQHF

v_call: TRBV12-3/TRBV12-4
d_call: NA
clone_size: many
j_call: TRBJ1-1
cdr3_nt: TGTGCCAGCAGTTCTCGACAGAAAGCTTTCTTT
cdr3_aa: CASSSRQKAFF

v_call: TRBV4-3
d_call: NA
clone_size: NA
j_call: TRBJ2-3
cdr3_nt: TGCGCCAGCAGCCAAGGACCCTTACCGGGCACAGATACGCAGTATTTT
cdr3_aa: CASSQGPLPGTDTQYF

v_call: TRBV7-9
d_call: NA
clone_size: few
j_call: TRBJ2-7
cdr3_nt: TGTGCCAGCAGCTTGGCGGTAGCCTACGAGCAGTACTTC
cdr3_aa: CASSLAVAYEQYF

v_call: TRBV10-3
d_call: TRBD1
clone_size: few
j_call: TRBJ2-1
cdr3_nt: TGTGCCATCAGTGGGGACAGCGCCGGGGATGAGCAGTTCTTC
cdr3_aa: CAISGDSAGDEQFF

v_call: TRBV7-2
d_call: NA
clone_size: few
j_call: TRBJ2-7
cdr3_nt: TGTGCCAGCAGCTTAACGGCCCCTGACTACGAGCAGTACTTC
cdr3_aa: CASSLTAPDYEQYF

v_call: TRBV19
d_call: NA
clone_size: few
j_call: TRBJ2-5
cdr3_nt: TGTGCCAGTAGTATCGGCTACCAAGAGACCCAGTACTTC
cdr3_aa: CASSIGYQETQYF

v_call: TRBV20-1
d_call: NA
clone_size: few
j_call: TRBJ1-2
cdr3_nt: TGCAGTGCTCCGCGGTCTGATCGGGGCTACACCTTC
cdr3_aa: CSAPRSDRGYTF

v_call: TRBV29-1
d_call: NA
clone_size: NA
j_call: TRBJ2-3
cdr3_nt: TGCAGCGTTGAAAAGCAGGTGCAGTATTTT
cdr3_aa: CSVEKQVQYF

v_call: TRBV12-3/TRBV12-4
d_call: NA
clone_size: NA
j_call: TRBJ2-7
cdr3_nt: TGTGCCAGCAGCTTGGGGCAGGAGACAGAGCAGTACTTC
cdr3_aa: CASSLGQETEQYF

v_call: TRBV20-1
d_call: NA
clone_size: NA
j_call: TRBJ2-3
cdr3_nt: TGCAGTGCTAAATCTCTGTTTGGGACAGATACGCAGTATTTT
cdr3_aa: CSAKSLFGTDTQYF

v_call: TRBV3-1
d_call: NA
clone_size: many
j_call: TRBJ2-3
cdr3_nt: TGTGCCAGCAGCCAAGGTCAGACAGGCACAGATACGCAGTATTTT
cdr3_aa: CASSQGQTGTDTQYF

v_call: TRBV27
d_call: NA
clone_size: many
j_call: TRBJ2-7
cdr3_nt: TGTGCCAGCAGTTTATCCCTCCTCCAGTACGAGCAGTACTTC
cdr3_aa: CASSLSLLQYEQYF

v_call: TRBV6-5
d_call: NA
clone_size: NA
j_call: TRBJ1-6
cdr3_nt: TGTGCCAGCAGTTACGGGGTGAATTCACCCCTCCACTTT
cdr3_aa: CASSYGVNSPLHF

v_call: TRBV29-1
d_call: NA
clone_size: few
j_call: TRBJ2-6
cdr3_nt: TGCAGCGTTGCGGGGAATGGGGCCAACGTCCTGACTTTC
cdr3_aa: CSVAGNGANVLTF

v_call: TRBV7-3
d_call: TRBD2
clone_size: NA
j_call: TRBJ2-1
cdr3_nt: TGTGTCAGCAGCCCAGGACTAGTAAATGAGCAGTTCTTC
cdr3_aa: CVSSPGLVNEQFF